This TCR beta chain stems from a study of OX40 agonist ivuxolimab in advanced cancers. The study in broad terms: Ivuxolimab was a fully human IgG2 agonistic monoclonal antibody targeting the costimulatory receptor OX40 (CD134). Intravenous ivuxolimab was administered to patients every 2 weeks at six dose levels: 0.01, 0.1, 0.3, 1.5, 3 and 10 mg/kg. Of the roughly 51 patients in dose escalation, about 20 had hepatocellular carcinoma, roughly 15 had melanoma, 9 had renal cell carcinoma and 9 had head and neck cancer. The monotherapy dose-escalation portion (N ≈ 52 patients) of the phase I ivuxolimab trial is reported in the paper. The dose-escalation cohort was roughly 87% male with a mean age of about 65 years, ranging from about 20 to 80. Partial responses occurred in three dose-escalation patients: two with cutaneous melanoma and one with hepatocellular carcinoma. Peripheral TCRbeta sequencing was intended to test whether TCR sequence diversity was altered and clonal T-cell expansion was caused by ivuxolimab. Patients were allowed to have had prior anti-PD-1, anti-PD-L1 or anti-CTLA-4 therapy, and approximately 40% of the dose-escalation patients had been treated with checkpoint inhibitors.

The research as a whole found: After ivuxolimab, more expanded clones were found on average in CD8+ T cells than in CD4+ T cells. At doses of 0.1 to 3.0 mg/kg, clonal expansion of both CD4+ and CD8+ blood T cells was observed from baseline to week 6. In the 0.1-3.0 mg/kg groups, partial responders had among the lowest normalized peripheral clonal expansion, particularly in CD8+ T cells. Low levels of normalized T-cell clonal expansion were also seen in some patients who did not respond. Which antigens the clonally expanded peripheral T cells were specific for was not determined.

Patients with a history of autoimmune disease or receiving systemic immunosuppression were excluded from the trial. Peripheral blood for TCR sequencing was collected from all dose cohorts at baseline, on cycle 4 day 1, and on cycle 7 day 1. Samples were obtained from an open-label, multicenter, first-in-human phase I dose-escalation trial of ivuxolimab. The trial enrolled adults with locally advanced or metastatic head and neck squamous cell, hepatocellular, melanoma or renal cell carcinoma. Before TCR sequencing, CD4+ T cells and CD8+ T cells were sorted from peripheral blood as separate populations. Reading the germline V gene gives CDR1 LGHNA and CDR2 YSLEER. The CDR3 covers 16 residues, taking in both the cysteine and the phenylalanine. The read is trimmed to its CDR3 DNA, 48 bases read in frame from base 1. The junction shows trimming of 5 bases on V and 5 bases on J, plus 18 bases between the germline ends.

Genomic DNA was extracted from sorted cells for sequencing of the TCRbeta CDR3 region. TCRbeta CDR3 regions were sequenced using the immunoSEQ Assay. TCRdb holds this immuneACCESS table with in-frame rearrangements only. Some clones are missing; in checked studies, unresolved V genes explain under half, and the rest has no known cause. The sample includes about 80,000 clones, with almost 85% observed a single time. The ten largest clonotypes hold roughly 25% of the sample. A note on this clone: Its antigen has not been determined. No clone much larger than this one lies a single base away; base qualities are absent.

Sample: CD4+ or CD8+ T cells sorted from blood, taken in a trial of the OX40 agonist ivuxolimab. This clonotype was obtained from an adult with an advanced solid tumor such as melanoma, head and neck, liver or kidney cancer. Recombination linked TRBV4-3 to TRBJ1-4, and TRBD1 may be the D gene, going by 6 matching bases. The CDR3 sequence is CASSERAGTWNEKLFF. The DNA reads TGCGCCAGCAGCGAAAGGGCGGGGACATGGAATGAAAAACTGTTTTTT.